This T cell receptor beta chain was found in a study of CD8+ T cells in alopecia areata. Looking at the study overall: Tofacitinib therapy lasting 6 to 18 months was followed by 6 months off drug. Study-wide results and limits: Scalp clonality and expanded CD8+ clones among the top 100 showed significant decreases with tofacitinib.

The CDR3 consists of 11 residues. Germline assignment: CDR1 GTSNPN and CDR2 SVGIG (reference sequence). V lost 3 bases and J 10 bases, leaving 7 bases between the germline ends. Treatment denoted: oral pan-JAK inhibitor, 5-10 mg twice daily. A remark on this clone: The antigen is not known.

Following RNA extraction, reverse transcription yielded cDNA that acted as the sequencing template. The protocol was immunoSEQ multiplex PCR, while the TCRdb copy is restricted to in-frame clones and leaves out a portion. The table has about 270,000 clones, around 64% seen once. The starting material was CD4+ T cells sorted from blood, obtained at approximately week 52, from a patient treated with tofacitinib. The receptor comes from a human donor with alopecia areata. This rearrangement joins TRBV30 to TRBJ1-6, with TRBD1 as a possible D gene (5 bases). CDR3 sequence reads: CAWRRGSPLHF. DNA for the CDR3: TGTGCCTGGAGGCGGGGGTCACCCCTCCACTTT.